Listed here is a single T cell receptor beta chain. Its antigen is undetermined. The sample belongs to a study of persistence of HIV-infected CD4 T cells. Anti-CD3/anti-CD28 beads served as a nonspecific positive control stimulus. Responding CD4+ T cells were sorted by upregulation of both CD40 ligand and CD69. This was the immunoSEQ version 4 assay in survey mode. TCRdb's copy holds only in-frame clones and misses some; the assay was immunoSEQ multiplex PCR. The table records 35,000 to 55,000 clones, around 90% of them present only once. Trimming pared 2 bases from V and 0 bases from J, leaving 7 bases between. The germline V gene has CDR1 SGHVS and CDR2 FNYEAQ. The CDR3 has 15 residues.

The sample in question was CD4+ T cells sorted from PBMCs after 18-hour stimulation, obtained from a patient who received antiretroviral therapy. The V gene is TRBV7-6, the J gene TRBJ2-2; the D is unclear. The clonotype comes from an adult man with HIV who was CMV-seropositive. The CDR3 sequence is CASSLYDTNTGELFF. The CDR3, as DNA: TGTGCCAGCAGCTTATACGACACGAACACCGGGGAGCTGTTTTTT.